This T cell receptor beta chain was documented in a study of Ad26.COV2.S vaccination and SARS-CoV-2 variants. The data were produced by immunoSEQ multiplex PCR, yet TCRdb's version contains in-frame clones alone and is incomplete. Of roughly 500,000 clones in the sample, 80% to 90% were seen once. Treatment specified: roughly 19 received Ad26.COV2.S at low or high dose, single or two shots; about 5 received placebo; per-sample allocation not given. The investigators took samples on day 63 after the first vaccine or placebo injection. CDR1 and CDR2 (germline): KGHSH, LQKENI. CDR3 size: 14 residues. Germline trimming cut 8 bases from V and 6 bases from J; bases unmatched to any gene: 9.

The material was peripheral blood, obtained in a trial of Ad26.COV2.S vaccine versus placebo. V and J are TRBV18 and TRBJ2-2, with 7 bases that match TRBD1. The clonotype originates from a person aged 18-65 years who received the Ad26.COV2.S COVID-19 vaccine or a placebo. This CDR3 reads CASEQGTYAGELFF. The CDR3 nucleotides read TGTGCCAGCGAACAGGGGACCTATGCCGGGGAGCTGTTTTTT.